This entry concerns a single TCR beta chain. What it recognizes is unknown. CDR3 length: 14 residues. Trimming removed 5 bases from V and 0 bases from J; junction bases left unmatched: 4. Germline V gene lookup returns CDR1 SNHLY and CDR2 FYNNEI. The PCR contained 60 Vbeta and 13 Jbeta primers. Method: immunoSEQ multiplex PCR; TCRdb's copy keeps in-frame clones and lacks some. The sample carries fewer than 45,000 clones, around 70% recorded once. This entry belongs to a study of cytomegalovirus exposure and HLA in healthy donors. Findings of the study overall: Some V segments (TRBV6-2 and TRBV6-3 among them) were excluded as indistinguishable. Relative to equally common others, HLA-associated TCR beta chains showed greater clonal expansion in a later analysis.

This receptor was obtained from a woman aged 25 to 39 in good health and CMV-seronegative. The sequenced sample consisted of PBMCs. The chain combines TRBV2 with TRBJ2-7; 7 bases match TRBD1. For the CDR3, the DNA is TGTGCCAGCAGTCTACAGGGGATCTCCTACGAGCAGTACTTC. Its protein product is CASSLQGISYEQYF.